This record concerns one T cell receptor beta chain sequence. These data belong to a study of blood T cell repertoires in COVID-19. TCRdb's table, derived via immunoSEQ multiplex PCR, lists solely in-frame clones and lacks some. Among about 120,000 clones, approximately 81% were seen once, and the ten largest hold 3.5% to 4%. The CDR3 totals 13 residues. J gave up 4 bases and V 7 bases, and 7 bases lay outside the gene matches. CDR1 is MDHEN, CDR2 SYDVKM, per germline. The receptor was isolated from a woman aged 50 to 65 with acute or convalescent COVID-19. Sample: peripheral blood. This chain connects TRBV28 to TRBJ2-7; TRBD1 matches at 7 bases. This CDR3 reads CASKGQPRYEQYF. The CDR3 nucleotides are TGTGCCAGCAAGGGACAGCCTCGGTACGAGCAGTACTTC. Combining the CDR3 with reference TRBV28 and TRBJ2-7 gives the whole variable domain DVKVTQSSRYLVKRTGEKVFLECVQDMDHENMFWYRQDPGLGLRLIYFSYDVKMKEKGDIPEGYSVSREKKERFSLILESASTNQTSMYLCASKGQPRYEQYFGPGTRLTVT.